The sequence of this TCR beta chain was determined in a study of neurological immune-mediated disorders. From germline, CDR1 is SQVTM and CDR2 ANQGSEA. The CDR3 loop spans 15 amino acids. V lost 0 bases to trimming and J lost 4 bases, with 15 bases between them. At least ten counts were recorded for this clonotype. TCRdb ran MiXCR on the 5' RACE reads and lists one entry per CDR3 protein. Among tens of thousands of distinct CDR3 sequences listed, around 6% were seen once. Time point described: longitudinal time-point 2. The rearrangement links TRBV29-1 to TRBJ2-5; tentatively, D is TRBD2 (5 bases). The sequencing sample was made of PBMCs. The clonotype was recovered from a woman aged 55-70 years with multiple sclerosis. In DNA form, the CDR3 reads TGCAGCGTTGAAGATCCTACGGGGAGAGGAGAGACCCAGTACTTC. It specifies CSVEDPTGRGETQYF.